These 5 T cell receptor beta chains share one sample of origin, sequenced in a study of shared clonotypes between healthy human individuals. Generated by immunoSEQ multiplex PCR, the TCRdb table keeps only in-frame clones and is missing some. The data contain 2 million to 2.5 million clones, 90% to 95% of them singletons. Sequencing was done on a sample of naive CD4+ T cells from PBMCs. Subset specified: CD45RA+ positively selected. These receptors were taken from a young man in good health. Some clones in this sample may be carry-over from other donors' samples.

J is TRBJ1-1 and V is TRBV5-4; D ambiguous. The CDR3 contains 15 residues. V lost 4 bases, J lost 1 base, and 14 bases lay in between. Germline assignment: CDR1 SGHNT and CDR2 YYREEE (reference sequence). The CDR3: CASSPTSTPNTEAFF. CDR3 bases: TGTGCCAGCAGCCCTACCTCCACACCGAACACTGAAGCTTTCTTT.

As DNA, the CDR3 is TGTGCCAGCAGCGTAGAGGGGGTGGGGAACACTGAAGCTTTCTTT. Translation gives CASSVEGVGNTEAFF. The chain employs TRBV9 and TRBJ1-1, with D possibly matching TRBD1 (6 bases). CDR3 length: 15 amino acids. Germline CDR1 reads SGDLS; CDR2 reads YYNGEE. V gave up 0 bases and J gave up 1 base, with 10 bases separating them.

This clone was seen a handful of times. The chain has TRBV4-2 and TRBJ1-5; tentative D call: TRBD1 (5 bases). The V gene's germline CDR1 is LGHNA and CDR2 YNFKEQ. V lost 2 bases and J lost 4, with 12 bases in between. This CDR3 is built from 15 residues. CDR3 nucleotides: TGTGCCAGCAGCCAAAGTCGGGGGACGAATCAGCCCCAGCATTTT. Translation: CASSQSRGTNQPQHF.

This chain uses TRBV6-5 with TRBJ1-3; TRBD1 matches at 8 bases. With 5 bases clipped from V and 2 bases from J, the junction kept 2 bases outside the gene matches. Per the germline V gene, CDR1 is MNHEY and CDR2 is SVGAGI. The CDR3 is made up of 14 amino acids. The CDR3 protein is CASSIQGAGNTIYF. CDR3 bases: TGTGCCAGCAGTATACAGGGGGCTGGAAACACCATATATTTT.

The V and J genes are TRBV19 and TRBJ2-3, with a tentative D call TRBD1 (6 bases). CDR1 is LNHDA, CDR2 SQIVND, per germline (reference sequence). The CDR3 runs to 15 residues. V was shortened by 10 bases and J by 0 bases, with 17 bases between the two germline ends. CDR3 protein: CATNLDSTSTDTQYF. In DNA, the CDR3 is TGTGCCACCAACCTGGACAGCACTAGCACAGATACGCAGTATTTT.